This is a list of T cell receptor beta chains from one sample in a study of T cell responses to AZD1222 COVID-19 vaccine. The table came from immunoSEQ multiplex PCR; TCRdb's copy has only in-frame clones and leaves some out. The data contain approximately 100,000 clones, 87% of them singletons. Sequencing used peripheral blood, obtained 28 days after the second AZD1222 dose. The receptors originated from an adult who received the AZD1222 COVID-19 vaccine. Each CDR3 is given with its conserved first and last residue. Fields, in order: CDR3 DNA, CDR3 protein, clone size, J gene, V gene, D gene. The D gene is left open where the match is weak. Size values are once, few and many counts, or a class for expanded clones, and some rows have none.

DNA: TGTGCCAGTTCCAACAGGGGAGAGGAGACCCAGTACTTC
CDR3: CASSNRGEETQYF
size: NA
J: TRBJ2-5
V: TRBV19
D: TRBD1

DNA: TGTGCCAGCAGGGCTAGCACAGATACGCAGTATTTT
CDR3: CASRASTDTQYF
size: NA
J: TRBJ2-3
V: TRBV6-5
D: NA

DNA: TGTGCCAGCAGCCCGCCCGGGTCCTCAAGGGGGCAGTTCTTC
CDR3: CASSPPGSSRGQFF
size: NA
J: TRBJ2-1
V: TRBV5-5
D: NA

DNA: TGTGCCAGCAGAGGGGGGGCGTCTTTTGCCAATTCACCCCTCCACTTT
CDR3: CASRGGASFANSPLHF
size: NA
J: TRBJ1-6
V: TRBV7-2
D: NA

DNA: TGTGCCAGCAGCCTAGATAAAAGACGCAATCAGCCCCAGCATTTT
CDR3: CASSLDKRRNQPQHF
size: NA
J: TRBJ1-5
V: TRBV7-8
D: NA

DNA: TGTGCCAGCAGCCAAGCATGGGTCTACGAGCAGTACTTC
CDR3: CASSQAWVYEQYF
size: NA
J: TRBJ2-7
V: TRBV3-1/TRBV3-2
D: NA

DNA: TGTGCCAGCAGGCCTCCTGGGAACACTGAAGCTTTCTTT
CDR3: CASRPPGNTEAFF
size: NA
J: TRBJ1-1
V: TRBV5-4
D: NA

DNA: TGTGCCAGCAGCCGCTCCCTGAACACTGAAGCTTTCTTT
CDR3: CASSRSLNTEAFF
size: NA
J: TRBJ1-1
V: TRBV12-3/TRBV12-4
D: NA

DNA: TGCAGCGTTGGACTAGGTCATCAGATGGCTGAAGCTTTCTTT
CDR3: CSVGLGHQMAEAFF
size: few
J: TRBJ1-1
V: TRBV29-1
D: NA

DNA: TGTGCCAGCTCTCTCGAGACTGGAAACACCATATATTTT
CDR3: CASSLETGNTIYF
size: NA
J: TRBJ1-3
V: TRBV18
D: NA

DNA: TGTGCCAGCAGCTTAGACACCGGGAAGACTGGCTACACCTTC
CDR3: CASSLDTGKTGYTF
size: NA
J: TRBJ1-2
V: TRBV7-6
D: NA

DNA: TGTGCCAGCAGTTACTCGGGTGGGGGGGTCTACAATGAGCAGTTCTTC
CDR3: CASSYSGGGVYNEQFF
size: few
J: TRBJ2-1
V: TRBV6-5
D: TRBD2

DNA: TGTGCCAGCAGCCACCGAACAGAGACTGAAGCTTTCTTT
CDR3: CASSHRTETEAFF
size: NA
J: TRBJ1-1
V: TRBV14
D: NA

DNA: TGTGCCAGCAGTTTAAATGACAGGGGAGTGACCGGGGAGCTGTTTTTT
CDR3: CASSLNDRGVTGELFF
size: NA
J: TRBJ2-2
V: TRBV28
D: TRBD1

DNA: TGTGCCATCACCGCCTTGGACTCTGACGAGCAGTACTTC
CDR3: CAITALDSDEQYF
size: NA
J: TRBJ2-7
V: TRBV10-3
D: NA

DNA: TGCGCCAGCAGCCTAGGAACAGGGAGGGGCACCGGGGAGCTGTTTTTT
CDR3: CASSLGTGRGTGELFF
size: once
J: TRBJ2-2
V: TRBV4-1
D: NA

DNA: TGTGCCAGCAGCTTGCGACTAGTGGTCTCCGAGCAGTACTTC
CDR3: CASSLRLVVSEQYF
size: few
J: TRBJ2-7
V: TRBV5-5
D: NA

DNA: TGTGCCAGCAGTTTAAGATGGGACTCCTATAATTCACCCCTCCACTTT
CDR3: CASSLRWDSYNSPLHF
size: NA
J: TRBJ1-6
V: TRBV28
D: NA

DNA: TGTGCCAGCAGCTCGACGGACAGGCCCTACACCTTC
CDR3: CASSSTDRPYTF
size: NA
J: TRBJ1-2
V: TRBV6-2/TRBV6-3
D: TRBD1

DNA: TGCGCCAGCAGCTTGGGCGCACCTCTAGGAGACAACACTGAAGCTTTCTTT
CDR3: CASSLGAPLGDNTEAFF
size: NA
J: TRBJ1-1
V: TRBV5-1
D: NA

DNA: TGTGCCACCAGTGATTTCTATGGAACCGGGGAGCTGTTTTTT
CDR3: CATSDFYGTGELFF
size: NA
J: TRBJ2-2
V: TRBV24-1
D: NA

DNA: TGTGCCAGCTCACCACCTGGGAACCGTCGCGAGCAGTACTTC
CDR3: CASSPPGNRREQYF
size: NA
J: TRBJ2-7
V: TRBV18
D: NA

DNA: TGTGCCAGCAATACCCTACCGACAGGGCCCGAGCAGTACTTC
CDR3: CASNTLPTGPEQYF
size: many
J: TRBJ2-7
V: TRBV2
D: TRBD1

DNA: TGTGCCAGCAGCTTTGGAGGACCTAGGCCGATAGCTAACTATGGCTACACCTTC
CDR3: CASSFGGPRPIANYGYTF
size: NA
J: TRBJ1-2
V: TRBV5-6
D: NA

DNA: TGTGCCAGCTCATCGGGACTAGCTTCAGACAATGAGCAGTTCTTC
CDR3: CASSSGLASDNEQFF
size: NA
J: TRBJ2-1
V: TRBV18
D: TRBD2

DNA: TGTGCCAGCAGCCATAGCACGGGGACCGGGGAGCTGTTTTTT
CDR3: CASSHSTGTGELFF
size: few
J: TRBJ2-2
V: TRBV11-2
D: NA

DNA: TGTGCCAGCAGCTTGCCGGACAGGGACTCTGGAAACACCATATATTTT
CDR3: CASSLPDRDSGNTIYF
size: NA
J: TRBJ1-3
V: TRBV5-4
D: TRBD1

DNA: TGTGCCAGCAGCCAAAACAGGGAAAAACTGTTTTTT
CDR3: CASSQNREKLFF
size: NA
J: TRBJ1-4
V: TRBV16
D: NA

DNA: TGTGCCAGCAGCTTGGACAGTCTAGCGGGAGTAGGCGAGCAGTACTTC
CDR3: CASSLDSLAGVGEQYF
size: NA
J: TRBJ2-7
V: TRBV5-4
D: TRBD2

DNA: TGTGCCAGTAGTATTCCGAACCGTATAGCCAAAAACATTCAGTACTTC
CDR3: CASSIPNRIAKNIQYF
size: NA
J: TRBJ2-4
V: TRBV19
D: NA

DNA: TGTGCCAGCAGCTTAAGTAGCAATCAGCCCCAGCATTTT
CDR3: CASSLSSNQPQHF
size: NA
J: TRBJ1-5
V: TRBV7-8
D: NA

DNA: TGCGCCAGCAGCTCGTTTGGCGGGACAGGGCCTGAAGCTTTCTTT
CDR3: CASSSFGGTGPEAFF
size: once
J: TRBJ1-1
V: TRBV5-1
D: TRBD1

DNA: TGTGCCAGCTCACCCCGGGACGACGAGCAGTACTTC
CDR3: CASSPRDDEQYF
size: few
J: TRBJ2-7
V: TRBV18
D: NA

DNA: TGTGCCAGCAGCTTGGTTGTGCCCGGGGAGCTGTTTTTT
CDR3: CASSLVVPGELFF
size: NA
J: TRBJ2-2
V: TRBV5-5
D: NA

DNA: TGTGCCAGCAGCCCCTATGAGGACGGTAACTATGGCTACACCTTC
CDR3: CASSPYEDGNYGYTF
size: NA
J: TRBJ1-2
V: TRBV3-1/TRBV3-2
D: NA

DNA: TGTGCCAGCAGCCGCGGACAGGGGTACACTGAAGCTTTCTTT
CDR3: CASSRGQGYTEAFF
size: NA
J: TRBJ1-1
V: TRBV5-6
D: TRBD1

DNA: TGTGCCAGCAGCCCCCGACAGGGAATCACTGAAGCTTTCTTT
CDR3: CASSPRQGITEAFF
size: once
J: TRBJ1-1
V: TRBV7-2
D: TRBD1

DNA: TGTGCCATCAGTACCTCCGGGCTGTCTGGAAACACCATATATTTT
CDR3: CAISTSGLSGNTIYF
size: NA
J: TRBJ1-3
V: TRBV10-3
D: NA

DNA: TGTGCCAGCAGCGCGGGACTAGCGGGAGATGTCGAGCAGTACTTC
CDR3: CASSAGLAGDVEQYF
size: NA
J: TRBJ2-7
V: TRBV7-2
D: TRBD2

DNA: TGCAGCGCCGTACGGAGCCTAGCGGGGGCAAACTCCTACGAGCAGTACTTC
CDR3: CSAVRSLAGANSYEQYF
size: NA
J: TRBJ2-7
V: TRBV29-1
D: TRBD2

DNA: TGTGCCAGCAGTGAGCTGGGGCGCGGGTTCCAAGAGACCCAGTACTTC
CDR3: CASSELGRGFQETQYF
size: NA
J: TRBJ2-5
V: TRBV2
D: NA

DNA: TGTGCCAGTAGTATTAAGATCTCCTCTGGAAACACCATATATTTT
CDR3: CASSIKISSGNTIYF
size: NA
J: TRBJ1-3
V: TRBV19
D: NA

DNA: TGTGCCTGGGTCGGAACAGGGGAGCTGAACTACGAGCAGTACTTC
CDR3: CAWVGTGELNYEQYF
size: NA
J: TRBJ2-7
V: TRBV30
D: TRBD1

DNA: TGTGCCAGTAGTATAATTAGTGGGACAAACATTCAGTACTTC
CDR3: CASSIISGTNIQYF
size: NA
J: TRBJ2-4
V: TRBV19
D: NA

DNA: TGTGCCAGTGCCCAGGGGGCGTCTAATGAAAAACTGTTTTTT
CDR3: CASAQGASNEKLFF
size: few
J: TRBJ1-4
V: TRBV28
D: TRBD1

DNA: TGTGCCTGGAGTGTACCTACAGGGCGATTGACTACTGAAGCTTTCTTT
CDR3: CAWSVPTGRLTTEAFF
size: NA
J: TRBJ1-1
V: TRBV30
D: NA

DNA: TGCAGCATTCAAAGACCAGGGGTTTATCATCATGGTGCACCAGACACTGAAGCTTTCTTT
CDR3: CSIQRPGVYHHGAPDTEAFF
size: NA
J: TRBJ1-1
V: TRBV29-1
D: NA

DNA: TGTGCCAGCAGCTCGCCGGGACAGGCTCTCAATGAGCAGTTCTTC
CDR3: CASSSPGQALNEQFF
size: NA
J: TRBJ2-1
V: TRBV7-3
D: TRBD1

DNA: TGTGCCAGCACCATCGGACCGATAGAAGCAGGCACTGAAGCTTTCTTT
CDR3: CASTIGPIEAGTEAFF
size: NA
J: TRBJ1-1
V: TRBV9
D: NA

DNA: TGTGCCAGCAGTTCCCGGGCGTACTCCTACAATGAGCAGTTCTTC
CDR3: CASSSRAYSYNEQFF
size: NA
J: TRBJ2-1
V: TRBV28
D: NA

DNA: TGCGCCAGCAGCTTGGCCCTCACCCCTGATACGCAGTATTTT
CDR3: CASSLALTPDTQYF
size: NA
J: TRBJ2-3
V: TRBV5-1
D: NA

DNA: TGTGCCAGCTCACTGAACCGGGACAGACCCTACGAGCAGTACTTC
CDR3: CASSLNRDRPYEQYF
size: NA
J: TRBJ2-7
V: TRBV18
D: TRBD1

DNA: TGTGCCAGCAGTTTCCGGGACAGATTCCAGCCCCAGCATTTT
CDR3: CASSFRDRFQPQHF
size: NA
J: TRBJ1-5
V: TRBV28
D: TRBD1